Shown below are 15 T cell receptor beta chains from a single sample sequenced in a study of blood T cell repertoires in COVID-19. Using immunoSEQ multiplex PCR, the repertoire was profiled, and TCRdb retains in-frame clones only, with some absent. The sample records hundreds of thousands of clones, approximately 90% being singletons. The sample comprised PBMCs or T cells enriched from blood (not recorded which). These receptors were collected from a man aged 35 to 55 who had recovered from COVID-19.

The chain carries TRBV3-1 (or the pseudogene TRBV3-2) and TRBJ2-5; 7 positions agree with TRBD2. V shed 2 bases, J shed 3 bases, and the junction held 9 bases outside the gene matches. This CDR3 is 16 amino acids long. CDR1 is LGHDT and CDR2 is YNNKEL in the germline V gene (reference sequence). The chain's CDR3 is CASSQNVGGSKETQYF. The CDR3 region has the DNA TGTGCCAGCAGCCAAAACGTAGGCGGGAGTAAAGAGACCCAGTACTTC.

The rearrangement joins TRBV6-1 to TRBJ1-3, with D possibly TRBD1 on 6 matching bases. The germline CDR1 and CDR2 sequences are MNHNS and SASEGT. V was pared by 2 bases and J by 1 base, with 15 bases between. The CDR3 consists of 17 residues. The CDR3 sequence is CASSEQPLTGSGNTIYF. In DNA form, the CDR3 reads TGTGCCAGCAGTGAACAACCTCTGACAGGTTCTGGAAACACCATATATTTT.

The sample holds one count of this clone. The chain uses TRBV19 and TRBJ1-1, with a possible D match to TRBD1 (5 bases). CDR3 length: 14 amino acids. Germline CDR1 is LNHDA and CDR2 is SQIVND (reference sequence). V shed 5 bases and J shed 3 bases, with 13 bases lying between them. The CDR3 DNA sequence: TGTGCCAGTAGTTTCAGGGCTGAGGACACTGAAGCTTTCTTT. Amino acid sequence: CASSFRAEDTEAFF.

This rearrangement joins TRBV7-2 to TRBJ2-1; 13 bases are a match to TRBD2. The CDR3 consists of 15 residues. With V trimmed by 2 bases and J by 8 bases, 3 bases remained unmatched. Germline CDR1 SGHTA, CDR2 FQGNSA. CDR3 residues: CASSLTSGGAYEQFF. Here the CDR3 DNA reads TGTGCCAGCAGCTTAACTAGCGGGGGGGCATATGAGCAGTTCTTC. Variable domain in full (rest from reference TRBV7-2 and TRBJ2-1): GAGVSQSPSNKVTEKGKDVELRCDPISGHTALYWYRQSLGQGLEFLIYFQGNSAPDKSGLPSDRFSAERTGGSVSTLTIQRTQQEDSAVYLCASSLTSGGAYEQFFGPGTRLTVL.

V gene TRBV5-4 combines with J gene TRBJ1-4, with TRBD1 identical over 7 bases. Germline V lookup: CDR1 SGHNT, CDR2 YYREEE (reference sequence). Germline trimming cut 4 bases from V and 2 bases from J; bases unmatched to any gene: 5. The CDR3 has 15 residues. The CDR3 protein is CASSKPGQTNEKLFF. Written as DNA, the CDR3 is TGTGCCAGCAGCAAGCCGGGACAGACTAATGAAAAACTGTTTTTT.

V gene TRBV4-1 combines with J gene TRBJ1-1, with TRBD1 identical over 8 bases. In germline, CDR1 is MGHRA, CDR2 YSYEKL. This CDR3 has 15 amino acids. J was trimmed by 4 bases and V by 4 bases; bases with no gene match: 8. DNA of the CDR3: TGCGCCAGCAGCCTATCAGGGGGCGTGGGCACTGAAGCTTTCTTT. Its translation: CASSLSGGVGTEAFF.

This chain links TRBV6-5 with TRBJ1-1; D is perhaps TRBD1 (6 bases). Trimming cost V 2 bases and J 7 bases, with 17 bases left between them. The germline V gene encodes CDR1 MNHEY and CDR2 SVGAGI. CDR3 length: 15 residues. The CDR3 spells CASSYQFSGVNEAFF. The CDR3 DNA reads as TGTGCCAGCAGTTACCAATTCTCAGGGGTTAATGAAGCTTTCTTT.

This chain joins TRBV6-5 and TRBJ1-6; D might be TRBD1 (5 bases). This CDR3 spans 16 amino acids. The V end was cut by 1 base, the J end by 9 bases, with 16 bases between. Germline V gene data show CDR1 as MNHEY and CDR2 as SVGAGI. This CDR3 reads CASSYLTDSFISPLHF. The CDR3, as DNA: TGTGCCAGCAGTTACTTAACTGACAGTTTTATTTCACCCCTCCACTTT.

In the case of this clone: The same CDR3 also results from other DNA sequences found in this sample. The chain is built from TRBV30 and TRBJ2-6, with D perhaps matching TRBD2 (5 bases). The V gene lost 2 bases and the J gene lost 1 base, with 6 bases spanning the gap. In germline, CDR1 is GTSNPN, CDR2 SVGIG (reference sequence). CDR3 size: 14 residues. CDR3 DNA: TGTGCCTGGAGTCGCGGGTCTGGGGCCAACGTCCTGACTTTC. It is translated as CAWSRGSGANVLTF.

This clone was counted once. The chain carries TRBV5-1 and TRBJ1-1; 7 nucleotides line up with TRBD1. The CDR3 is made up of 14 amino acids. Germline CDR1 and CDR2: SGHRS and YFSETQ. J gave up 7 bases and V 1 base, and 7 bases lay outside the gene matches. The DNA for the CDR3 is TGCGCCAGCAGCTTGACAGGGGATTCGAATGAAGCTTTCTTT. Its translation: CASSLTGDSNEAFF.

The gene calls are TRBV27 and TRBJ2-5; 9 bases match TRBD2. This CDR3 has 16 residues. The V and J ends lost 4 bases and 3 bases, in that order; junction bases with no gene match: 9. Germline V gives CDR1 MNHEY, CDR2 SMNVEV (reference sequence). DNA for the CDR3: TGTGCCAGCAGTTCCCCCGCGACTAGCGGAAAAGAGACCCAGTACTTC. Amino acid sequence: CASSSPATSGKETQYF.

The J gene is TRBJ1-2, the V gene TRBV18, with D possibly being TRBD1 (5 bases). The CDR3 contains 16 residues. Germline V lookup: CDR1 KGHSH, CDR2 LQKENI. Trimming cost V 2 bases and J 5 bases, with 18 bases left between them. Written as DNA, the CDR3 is TGTGCCAGCTCACCAAACCAGGTCGGGGGGTTTTATGGCTACACCTTC. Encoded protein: CASSPNQVGGFYGYTF.

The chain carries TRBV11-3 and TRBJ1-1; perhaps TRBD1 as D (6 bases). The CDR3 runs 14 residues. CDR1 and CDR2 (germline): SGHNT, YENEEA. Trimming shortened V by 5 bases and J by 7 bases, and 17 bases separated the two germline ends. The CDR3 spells CASSVLGGRVEAFF. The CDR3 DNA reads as TGTGCCAGCAGCGTATTAGGGGGACGAGTTGAAGCTTTCTTT.

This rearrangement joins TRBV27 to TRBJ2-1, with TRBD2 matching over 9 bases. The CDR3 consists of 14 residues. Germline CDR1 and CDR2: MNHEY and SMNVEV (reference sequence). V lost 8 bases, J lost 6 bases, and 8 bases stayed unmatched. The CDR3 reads CASRGLAGINEQFF. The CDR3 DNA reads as TGTGCCAGCCGTGGGCTAGCGGGAATCAATGAGCAGTTCTTC.

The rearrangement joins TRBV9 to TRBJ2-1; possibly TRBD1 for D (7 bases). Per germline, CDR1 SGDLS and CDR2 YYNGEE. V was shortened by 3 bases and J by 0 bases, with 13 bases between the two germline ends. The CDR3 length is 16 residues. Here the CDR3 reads CASSDDREVSYNEQFF. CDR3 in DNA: TGTGCCAGCAGCGATGACAGGGAGGTCTCCTACAATGAGCAGTTCTTC. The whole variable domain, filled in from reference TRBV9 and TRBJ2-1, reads DSGVTQTPKHLITATGQRVTLRCSPRSGDLSVYWYQQSLDQGLQFLIQYYNGEERAKGNILERFSAQQFPDLHSELNLSSLELGDSALYFCASSDDREVSYNEQFFGPGTRLTVL.